This passage covers 10 T cell receptor beta chains from one sample sequenced in a study of tumor-infiltrating lymphocytes in primary liver carcinoma. Researchers drew blood RNA from unsorted whole blood and extracted germline DNA as well. A constant-region primer served to make TCR beta cDNA from approximately 490 ng total RNA. ARM-PCR was slightly modified, and three nested multiplex PCR rounds with it gave rise to the TCR beta libraries. In the first two PCR rounds, TRBV1-TRBV30 forward primers were paired with a C-beta reverse primer, and each round lasted roughly 9 cycles. In TCRdb, the multiplex PCR reads were re-called with MiXCR into one record per CDR3 protein. The sample includes 300,000 to 350,000 distinct CDR3 sequences, around three fifths seen only once; the top ten take under 8%. Material: peripheral blood. These receptor sequences come from a man aged 40-55 years with primary liver carcinoma and hepatitis B virus infection.

J is TRBJ2-2 and V is TRBV11-2; 7 bases agree with TRBD1. CDR3 size: 15 residues. The V gene's germline CDR1 is SGHAT and CDR2 FQNNGV. The junction had 5 bases not matched to a gene; V was cut back by 6 bases and J by 1 base. DNA for the CDR3: TGTGCCAGCAGTTTAACAGGGGAGAACACCGGGGAGCTGTTTTTT. Its protein product is CASSLTGENTGELFF.

The rearrangement links TRBV5-6 to TRBJ2-7; D is uncertain. Germline assignment: CDR1 SGHDT and CDR2 YYEEEE. The CDR3 contains 12 residues. The ends were cut back, 2 bases at V and 3 bases at J, with 6 bases in the middle. The CDR3 region is CASSLGYYEQYF. The CDR3 DNA follows: TGTGCCAGCAGCTTAGGATACTACGAGCAGTACTTC. The full variable domain, in which reference TRBV5-6 and TRBJ2-7 provide the parts outside the CDR3, is DAGVTQSPTHLIKTRGQQVTLRCSPKSGHDTVSWYQQALGQGPQFIFQYYEEEERQRGNFPDRFSGHQFPNYSSELNVNALLLGDSALYLCASSLGYYEQYFGPGTRLTVT.

As regards this clonotype: The junction does not match germline at one end; this may be a read error. The chain carries TRBV12-3 or TRBV12-4 and TRBJ1-1; 7 bases line up with TRBD1. The CDR3 spans 13 residues. The CDR3 sequence: CASSLTGDTQAFF. The CDR3 bases are TGTGCCAGTAGTTTAACAGGGGACACTCAAGCTTTCTTT.

On this clonotype itself: Germline is not matched at one junction end, which may reflect a read error. The chain recombines TRBV11-2 with TRBJ2-7; 8 nucleotides match TRBD1. CDR1 SGHAT and CDR2 FQNNGV come from the germline V gene. The CDR3 covers 15 residues. CDR3 region: CTSRYLGSQGDEQYF. DNA of the CDR3: TGTACCAGCCGCTACTTAGGTTCACAGGGGGACGAACAGTACTTC.

The chain carries TRBV28 and TRBJ2-1; 8 positions agree with TRBD1. Per the germline V gene, CDR1 is MDHEN and CDR2 is SYDVKM. V dropped 6 bases and J dropped 7; count of bases not matched to a gene: 14. CDR3 length equals 16 residues. In nucleotides, the CDR3 is TGTGCCAGCAGCCCGCCAGGTGGGACAGGCAATAATGAGCAGTTCTTC. Amino acids: CASSPPGGTGNNEQFF.

To note about this clonotype: The junction does not match germline at one end; this may be a read error. The chain has TRBV4-3 and TRBJ1-2, with TRBD1 identical over 8 bases. Germline V gene lookup returns CDR1 LGHNA and CDR2 YSLEER. This CDR3 region has 15 residues. The DNA for the CDR3 is TGCGCCAACAGCCAAGAAACCTGGGGGACAGGTGGCTACACCTTC. As protein: CANSQETWGTGGYTF.

A word on this clonotype: This could be a read error, since a much larger clone is one nucleotide away. This sequence joins TRBV6-5 and TRBJ2-7, with 11 bases aligning to TRBD1. Germline-derived CDR1 and CDR2 are MNHEY and SVGAGI. Trimming at V came to 5 bases and at J to 7 bases, leaving 7 bases not matched to a gene. The length of the CDR3 is 14 residues. The CDR3, as DNA: TGTGCCAGCAGTGCGCGGGACAGGGGGAATGAGCAGTACTTC. It specifies CASSARDRGNEQYF.

In its sample, this clonotype was seen once. This may come from a read error, since a much larger clone is one base off. This chain joins TRBV5-1 and TRBJ1-1; D unclear. V lost 4 bases, J lost 1 base, and 14 bases lay in between. The CDR3 totals 15 residues. Germline V lookup: CDR1 SGHRS, CDR2 YFSETQ. The CDR3 bases are TGCGCCAGCAGCGCCCGCGAACGGACGAACACTGAAGCTTTCTTT. It is translated as CASSARERTNTEAFF.

The V gene is TRBV30, the J gene TRBJ2-7; D is ambiguous. The germline V gene has CDR1 GTSNPN and CDR2 SVGIG (reference sequence). The CDR3 spans 13 residues. V was pared by 1 base and J by 0 bases, with 7 bases between. The CDR3 region has the DNA TGTGCCTGGAGTGAGTATAGCTCCTACGAGCAGTACTTC. It is translated as CAWSEYSSYEQYF.

The CDR3 coding sequence is TGCGCCAGCAGGGCCGGGACTCCATCCTACAATGAGCAGTTCTTC. Translation: CASRAGTPSYNEQFF. This chain connects TRBV5-1 to TRBJ2-1, with a weak D call TRBD2 (6 bases). With 5 bases removed from V and 1 base from J, the gap between germline ends came to 13 bases. Germline lookup yields CDR1 SGHRS and CDR2 YFSETQ. The CDR3 runs 15 residues.